The 32 T cell receptor beta chains below come from one sample, sequenced in a study of blood T cell repertoires in COVID-19 (dated by TCRdb to between 2020 and 2021). Receptor libraries were prepared by the immunoSEQ multiplex PCR assay. Imported from immuneACCESS, the table was reduced by TCRdb to in-frame sequences with V and J called. These copies leave out some clones; in studies compared against another copy, an unresolved V gene accounts for under half, and the cause of the remainder is not known. Here the sample has 65,000 to 85,000 clones; around 90% occur a single time. About 2.1% of the sample goes to the ten largest clones. The specimen sequenced was peripheral blood. All receptors come from a human donor in a cohort sampled during active COVID-19.

V and J are TRBV11-2 and TRBJ1-2, with 7 bases lining up with TRBD1. Germline lookup yields CDR1 SGHAT and CDR2 FQNNGV. J was trimmed by 1 base and V by 0 bases; bases with no gene match: 8. There are 17 residues in the CDR3. The CDR3 DNA reads TGTGCCAGCAGCTTAGATCGAGGGGGCGGATATAACTATGGCTACACCTTC. Protein: CASSLDRGGGYNYGYTF.

This chain uses TRBV7-2 with TRBJ1-3; D might be TRBD1 (5 bases). V was shortened by 2 bases and J by 7 bases, with 12 bases between the two germline ends. Germline V lookup: CDR1 SGHTA, CDR2 FQGNSA. The CDR3 is made up of 14 amino acids. The CDR3, as DNA: TGTGCCAGCAGCTTATATGGGGCGGGGAACACCATATATTTT. It translates to CASSLYGAGNTIYF.

V and J are TRBV6-1 and TRBJ2-3, with D possibly TRBD2 on 7 matching bases. CDR1 and CDR2 (germline): MNHNS, SASEGT. Trimming pared 3 bases from V and 2 bases from J, leaving 15 bases between. This CDR3 has 16 amino acids. The CDR3: CASSDPGGWITDTQYF. Written as DNA, the CDR3 is TGTGCCAGCAGTGACCCGGGGGGCTGGATCACAGATACGCAGTATTTT.

The V gene is TRBV5-1, the J gene TRBJ1-2, with D hard to call. Per germline, CDR1 SGHRS and CDR2 YFSETQ. Trimming removed 4 bases from V and 2 bases from J, with 12 bases in between. The CDR3 is 14 residues long. The CDR3 DNA reads TGCGCCAGCAGCCCGTATTGGGCAAACTATGGCTACACCTTC. This gives the protein CASSPYWANYGYTF.

The V and J genes are TRBV28 and TRBJ1-2; unclear D gene. Germline V gene lookup returns CDR1 MDHEN and CDR2 SYDVKM. V was pared by 5 bases and J by 4 bases, with 17 bases between. This CDR3 is built from 15 residues. The CDR3 region is CASSLSGGQFYGYTF. The CDR3 bases are TGTGCCAGCAGTCTTTCCGGTGGGCAGTTCTATGGCTACACCTTC.

J is TRBJ1-6 and V is TRBV27, with D perhaps TRBD1 (6 bases). Germline V gene sequence: CDR1 MNHEY, CDR2 SMNVEV (reference sequence). This CDR3 is built from 14 residues. The V and J ends lost 3 bases and 6 bases respectively, with 9 bases between them. The CDR3 here is CASSLWTANSPLHF. In DNA, the CDR3 is TGTGCCAGCAGTTTGTGGACAGCTAATTCACCCCTCCACTTT.

J is TRBJ1-1 and V is TRBV5-6, with D possibly being TRBD1 (5 bases). This CDR3 comprises 13 residues. Germline CDR1 SGHDT, CDR2 YYEEEE. The V end lost 1 base, the J end lost 8 bases, and 12 bases lay between the germline ends. The CDR3 DNA follows: TGTGCCAGCAGCTTGATGTTGGGGCTGGAAGCTTTCTTT. Translation: CASSLMLGLEAFF.

V is TRBV18 and J is TRBJ2-5; D call uncertain. Between the trimmed V and J ends, which lost 0 bases and 2 bases, there was a span of 10 bases. The CDR3 length is 15 residues. Germline CDR1 and CDR2: KGHSH and LQKENI. DNA for the CDR3: TGTGCCAGCTCACCACCGGGCCTGAGACAAGAGACCCAGTACTTC. This gives the protein CASSPPGLRQETQYF.

The rearrangement joins TRBV6-1 to TRBJ2-7; D is unresolved. The V gene's germline CDR1 is MNHNS and CDR2 SASEGT. The CDR3 has 15 residues. V was cut by 1 base and J by 5 bases, with 15 bases left in between. The CDR3 loop reads CASSEGVARGHEQYF. The CDR3 nucleotides are TGTGCCAGCAGTGAAGGGGTAGCCCGCGGCCACGAGCAGTACTTC.

The chain recombines TRBV6-5 with TRBJ1-6, with 11 bases aligning to TRBD1. The CDR3 consists of 15 residues. Germline CDR1 reads MNHEY; CDR2 reads SVGAGI. Losses at the gene ends were 6 bases for V and 8 bases for J; bases not matched to a gene: 6. The CDR3 DNA is TGTGCCAGCAGGTCCAGGGACAGGGGGTATTCACCCCTCCACTTT. It yields the protein CASRSRDRGYSPLHF.

This clone was detected only once. The chain carries TRBV28 and TRBJ1-1; 8 bases are shared with TRBD1. The germline V gene has CDR1 MDHEN and CDR2 SYDVKM. J lost 3 bases, V lost 1 base, and 7 bases had no gene match. This CDR3 contains 16 residues. The CDR3 DNA sequence: TGTGCCAGCAGTTTATTCCACCCGGACAGGGACACTGAAGCTTTCTTT. Its protein product is CASSLFHPDRDTEAFF.

The rearrangement links TRBV18 to TRBJ1-1, with 12 bases that match TRBD1. The CDR3 runs to 14 residues. Germline V gene data show CDR1 as KGHSH and CDR2 as LQKENI. J was trimmed by 9 bases and V by 3 bases; bases with no gene match: 5. CDR3 DNA: TGTGCCAGCTCACCTTCCGGGACAGGGGGCAAAGCTTTCTTT. Its protein is CASSPSGTGGKAFF.

The J gene is TRBJ2-7, the V gene TRBV28; a possible D gene is TRBD1 (6 bases). The CDR3 has 16 residues. V lost 6 bases and J lost 5, with 23 bases in between. Germline loops: CDR1 MDHEN, CDR2 SYDVKM. The CDR3 protein is CASSTPLAGVSNEQYF. The CDR3 coding sequence is TGTGCCAGCAGCACCCCCCTGGCAGGGGTATCCAACGAGCAGTACTTC.

This sequence joins TRBV10-3 and TRBJ1-1; TRBD1 aligns across 10 bases. Germline V gene sequence: CDR1 ENHRY, CDR2 SYGVKD. V was clipped by 4 bases and J by 0 bases; unmatched bases: 2. The CDR3 has 15 amino acids. In nucleotides, the CDR3 is TGTGCCATCAGTGGAGGGACAGGGGTGAACACTGAAGCTTTCTTT. Translating it yields CAISGGTGVNTEAFF.

The chain couples TRBV5-8 to TRBJ2-1; no clear D. This CDR3 is 13 amino acids long. Germline V gene lookup returns CDR1 SGHTS and CDR2 YDEGEE. Trimming removed 4 bases at V and 2 bases at J, with 7 bases between. This CDR3 is CASSPWPYNEQFF. CDR3 nucleotide sequence: TGTGCCAGCAGCCCGTGGCCCTACAATGAGCAGTTCTTC.

This clone was seen a few times. Sequence at one end of the junction differs from germline and may be a read error. This rearrangement joins TRBV6-5 to TRBJ1-2; D is possibly TRBD1 (5 bases). Germline V gene data show CDR1 as MNHEY and CDR2 as SVGAGI. The length of the CDR3 is 11 residues. DNA for the CDR3: TGTGCCAGCAGAGCCCACTTGGACACCCTCTTC. Amino acids: CASRAHLDTLF.

The rearrangement uses TRBV5-4 and TRBJ1-3; 7 positions match TRBD1. This CDR3 is 13 amino acids long. V shed 7 bases and J 8 bases; nucleotides not matched to a gene: 9. CDR1 and CDR2 from the germline V gene are SGHNT and YYREEE (reference sequence). CDR3 DNA sequence: TGTGCCAGCGGAAGACAGGGACGGGACACCATATATTTT. This codes for CASGRQGRDTIYF.

This chain links TRBV27 with TRBJ2-6, with 10 bases that match TRBD1. Unmatched junction bases numbered 4, after V lost 3 bases and J lost 2 bases. The CDR3 is 17 residues long. CDR1 and CDR2 (germline): MNHEY, SMNVEV (reference sequence). The DNA for the CDR3 is TGTGCCAGCAGTTTTGACAGGGGGCGGACTGGGGCCAACGTCCTGACTTTC. Translating gives CASSFDRGRTGANVLTF.

The chain employs TRBV10-3 and TRBJ1-2, with D perhaps matching TRBD1 (6 bases). CDR3 length: 14 residues. Germline V gene data show CDR1 as ENHRY and CDR2 as SYGVKD. V was pared by 5 bases and J by 4 bases, with 14 bases between. CDR3 sequence reads: CAISPQGQFYGYTF. The CDR3 bases are TGTGCCATCAGTCCCCAGGGACAATTCTATGGCTACACCTTC.

V and J are TRBV6-2 or TRBV6-3 and TRBJ2-1, with 9 bases matching TRBD1. V lost 5 bases and J lost 7; bases outside the gene matches: 9. This CDR3 has 15 residues. Germline loops: CDR1 MNHEY, CDR2 SVGEGT. The CDR3 region is CASSIPRTGVNEQFF. The CDR3 DNA reads as TGTGCCAGCAGTATACCTAGGACAGGGGTAAATGAGCAGTTCTTC.

CDR3 loop: CASSQIETGVYGYTF. DNA of the CDR3: TGCGCCAGCAGCCAAATAGAGACGGGAGTCTATGGCTACACCTTC. The rearrangement links TRBV4-1 to TRBJ1-2; no clear D gene. The CDR3 is 15 residues long. Germline V gives CDR1 MGHRA, CDR2 YSYEKL. The ends were cut back, 2 bases at V and 4 bases at J, with 14 bases in the middle.

This CDR3 reads CASSSNIGMTEAFF. As DNA, the CDR3 is TGTGCCAGCAGCTCTAACATCGGGATGACTGAAGCTTTCTTT. The chain joins TRBV11-2 to TRBJ1-1; no clear D gene. With 4 bases removed from V and 5 bases from J, the gap between germline ends came to 14 bases. The germline V gene encodes CDR1 SGHAT and CDR2 FQNNGV. CDR3 length equals 14 residues.

This clone showed up just once. This chain uses TRBV2 with TRBJ1-2, with TRBD1 matching over 9 bases. The V gene's germline CDR1 is SNHLY and CDR2 FYNNEI. The CDR3 sequence is 15 residues long. Losses at the gene ends were 7 bases for V and 7 bases for J; bases not matched to a gene: 13. The CDR3 DNA follows: TGTGCCAGCAACGGACAGGGGAGGGTCAATTCTGGCTACACCTTC. It specifies CASNGQGRVNSGYTF. The complete variable domain, with remaining parts taken from reference TRBV2 and TRBJ1-2, reads EPEVTQTPSHQVTQMGQEVILRCVPISNHLYFYWYRQILGQKVEFLVSFYNNEISEKSEIFDDQFSVERPDGSNFTLKIRSTKLEDSAMYFCASNGQGRVNSGYTFGSGTRLTVV.

The chain uses TRBV14 and TRBJ2-3; 8 bases align to TRBD2. The CDR3 spans 16 residues. Germline CDR1 is SGHDN and CDR2 is FVKESK. V was pared by 3 bases and J by 2 bases, with 7 bases of the junction left unmatched. The CDR3 is CASSHLTSGPTDTQYF. In DNA form, the CDR3 reads TGTGCCAGCAGCCATCTCACTAGCGGCCCCACAGATACGCAGTATTTT.

There are a few counts of this clone. Here the CDR3 DNA reads TGTGCCAGTAGTATACGCCGCGGAGATACGCAGTATTTT. Translation: CASSIRRGDTQYF. V usage is TRBV19 and J usage is TRBJ2-3; D gene ambiguous. The CDR3 totals 13 residues. Germline loops: CDR1 LNHDA, CDR2 SQIVND (reference sequence). V lost 2 bases, J lost 5 bases, and 8 bases lay in between.

The chain joins TRBV18 to TRBJ1-2; 7 bases align to TRBD1. Germline V lookup: CDR1 KGHSH, CDR2 LQKENI. J gave up 6 bases and V 4 bases, and 8 bases lay outside the gene matches. The CDR3 covers 14 residues. For the CDR3, the DNA is TGTGCCAGCTCACGAACGACAGGGTTCGATGGCTACACCTTC. Translated: CASSRTTGFDGYTF.

The chain employs TRBV18 and TRBJ2-1, with 8 bases that match TRBD2. The J segment lost 8 bases and the V segment lost 3 bases, leaving 6 bases of the junction unmatched. CDR1 KGHSH and CDR2 LQKENI come from the germline V gene. The CDR3 length is 14 residues. CDR3 sequence reads: CASSPTSGRDEQFF. The CDR3 DNA reads TGTGCCAGCTCACCCACTAGCGGACGGGATGAGCAGTTCTTC.

The V gene is TRBV6-5, the J gene TRBJ1-1; D is unclear. Germline values: CDR1 MNHEY, CDR2 SVGAGI. The V end was cut by 7 bases, the J end by 12 bases, with 15 bases between. The length of the CDR3 is 11 residues. The CDR3 bases are TGTGCCAGCACCGGATATCAGGTGACTTTCTTT. Amino acids: CASTGYQVTFF.

This sequence joins TRBV11-2 and TRBJ1-2; TRBD1 might be the D (6 bases). Between the trimmed V and J ends, which lost 5 bases and 3 bases, there was a span of 10 bases. The CDR3 contains 13 residues. Germline V gene sequence: CDR1 SGHAT, CDR2 FQNNGV. The CDR3 DNA follows: TGTGCCAGCAGCCCGGACAGCTACTATGGCTACACCTTC. Residues: CASSPDSYYGYTF.

CDR3 loop: CASSWGRQGASNEKLFF. For the CDR3, the DNA is TGTGCCAGCAGCTGGGGACGGCAGGGGGCCTCTAATGAAAAACTGTTTTTT. The gene calls are TRBV5-5 and TRBJ1-4, with 8 bases that match TRBD1. The germline V gene encodes CDR1 SGHKS and CDR2 YYEKEE (reference sequence). The CDR3 sequence is 17 residues long. With V trimmed by 3 bases and J by 3 bases, 10 bases remained unmatched.

This chain uses TRBV27 with TRBJ1-4; 10 bases map to TRBD1. Germline V gene lookup returns CDR1 MNHEY and CDR2 SMNVEV (reference sequence). Trimming took 5 bases from V and 5 from J; bases not matched to a gene: 11. CDR3 length: 17 amino acids. The CDR3 protein is CASSPGQGSAQNEKLFF. The CDR3 DNA reads as TGTGCCAGCAGTCCGGGACAGGGGAGTGCCCAGAATGAAAAACTGTTTTTT.

The chain recombines TRBV6-5 with TRBJ1-2, with 9 bases fitting TRBD1. V lost 6 bases and J lost 4; bases outside the gene matches: 9. Germline V gene sequence: CDR1 MNHEY, CDR2 SVGAGI. The CDR3 runs 15 residues. CDR3 in amino acids: CASSYPGQGIYGYTF. The CDR3 nucleotides are TGTGCCAGCAGCTATCCGGGACAGGGCATCTATGGCTACACCTTC.